What follows is one T cell receptor beta chain and its context. This CDR3 has 12 amino acids. Trimming removed 4 bases from V and 0 bases from J, with 4 bases in between. CDR1 and CDR2 (germline): SQVTM, ANQGSEA. This sample stems from a study of shared clonotypes between healthy human individuals. Sequencing used immunoSEQ multiplex PCR; TCRdb keeps in-frame clones, though not all of them. Found here are around 2.3 million clones, nearly 97% of them singletons; the top ten hold 0.13%. Sequencing input: naive CD4+ T cells sorted from blood. Subset given: CD45RA+ positively selected. The sequence was obtained from a man aged 18 to 29 in good health. V gene TRBV29-1 combines with J gene TRBJ1-5, with D unclear. This CDR3 is CSVADSNQPQHF. The CDR3, as DNA: TGCAGCGTTGCGGATAGCAATCAGCCCCAGCATTTT.